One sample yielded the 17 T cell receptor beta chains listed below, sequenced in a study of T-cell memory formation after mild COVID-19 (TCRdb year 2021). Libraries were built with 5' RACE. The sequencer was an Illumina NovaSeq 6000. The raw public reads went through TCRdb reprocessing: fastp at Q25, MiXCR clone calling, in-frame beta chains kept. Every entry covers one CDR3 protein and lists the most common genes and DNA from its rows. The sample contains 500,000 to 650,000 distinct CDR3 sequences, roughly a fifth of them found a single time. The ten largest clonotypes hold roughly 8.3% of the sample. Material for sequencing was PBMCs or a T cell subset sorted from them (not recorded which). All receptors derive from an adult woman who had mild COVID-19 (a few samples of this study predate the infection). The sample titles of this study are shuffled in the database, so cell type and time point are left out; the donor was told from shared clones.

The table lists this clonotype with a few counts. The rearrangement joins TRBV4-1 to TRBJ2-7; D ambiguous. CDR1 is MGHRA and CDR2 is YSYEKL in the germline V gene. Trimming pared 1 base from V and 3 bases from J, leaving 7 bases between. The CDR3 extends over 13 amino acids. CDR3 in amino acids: CASSQAADYEQYF. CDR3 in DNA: TGCGCCAGCAGCCAAGCCGCCGACTACGAGCAGTACTTC.

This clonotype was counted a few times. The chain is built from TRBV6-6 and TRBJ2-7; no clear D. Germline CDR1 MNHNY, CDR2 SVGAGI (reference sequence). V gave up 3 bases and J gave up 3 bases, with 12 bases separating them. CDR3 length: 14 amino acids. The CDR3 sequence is CASSYRVPNYEQYF. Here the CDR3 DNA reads TGTGCCAGCAGTTATCGTGTTCCTAACTACGAGCAGTACTTC.

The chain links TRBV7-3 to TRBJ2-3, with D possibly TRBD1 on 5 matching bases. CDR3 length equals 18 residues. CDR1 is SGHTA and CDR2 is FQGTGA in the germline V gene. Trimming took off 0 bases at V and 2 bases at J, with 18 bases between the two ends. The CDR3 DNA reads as TGTGCCAGCAGCTTAACAGGGCGGAAGGGGATGGTCACAGATACGCAGTATTTT. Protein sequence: CASSLTGRKGMVTDTQYF.

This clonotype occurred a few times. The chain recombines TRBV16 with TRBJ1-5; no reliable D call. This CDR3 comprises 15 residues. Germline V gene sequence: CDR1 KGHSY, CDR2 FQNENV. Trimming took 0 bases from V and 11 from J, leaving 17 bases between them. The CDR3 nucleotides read TGTGCCAGCAGCCAATCGAGAACGGTCAATGGGGCCCAGCATTTT. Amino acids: CASSQSRTVNGAQHF.

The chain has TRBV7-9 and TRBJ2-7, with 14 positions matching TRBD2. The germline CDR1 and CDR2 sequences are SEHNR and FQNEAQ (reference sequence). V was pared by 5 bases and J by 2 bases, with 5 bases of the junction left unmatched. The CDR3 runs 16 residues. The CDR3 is CASSPRTSGRPYEQYF. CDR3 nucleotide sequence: TGTGCCAGCAGCCCACGGACTAGCGGGAGGCCCTACGAGCAGTACTTC.

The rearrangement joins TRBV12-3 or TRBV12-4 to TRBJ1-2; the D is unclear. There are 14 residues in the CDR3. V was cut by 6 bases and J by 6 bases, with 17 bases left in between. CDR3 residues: CASRYTAGTDGYTF. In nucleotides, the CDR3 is TGTGCCAGCAGGTACACAGCGGGTACAGATGGCTACACCTTC.

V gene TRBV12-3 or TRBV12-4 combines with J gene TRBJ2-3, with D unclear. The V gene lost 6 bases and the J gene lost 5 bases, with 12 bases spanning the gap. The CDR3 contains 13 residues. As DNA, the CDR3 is TGTGCCAGCAGACTCGGGCCCCAAGATACGCAGTATTTT. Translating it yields CASRLGPQDTQYF.

This CDR3 reads CSARGGIAGALSTDTQYF. The CDR3 bases are TGCAGTGCTAGGGGTGGGATAGCGGGGGCCCTGAGCACAGATACGCAGTATTTT. The chain is built from TRBV20-1 and TRBJ2-3; TRBD2 matches at 9 bases. The CDR3 spans 18 residues. J gave up 0 bases and V 3 bases, and 13 bases lay outside the gene matches. The germline V gene has CDR1 DFQATT and CDR2 SNEGSKA (reference sequence).

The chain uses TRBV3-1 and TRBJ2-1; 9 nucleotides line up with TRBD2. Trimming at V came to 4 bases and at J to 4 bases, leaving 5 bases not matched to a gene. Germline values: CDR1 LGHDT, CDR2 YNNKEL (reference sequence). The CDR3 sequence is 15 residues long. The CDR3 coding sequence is TGTGCCAGCAGCCTCGCCCTAGCGGGGTACAATGAGCAGTTCTTC. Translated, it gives CASSLALAGYNEQFF.

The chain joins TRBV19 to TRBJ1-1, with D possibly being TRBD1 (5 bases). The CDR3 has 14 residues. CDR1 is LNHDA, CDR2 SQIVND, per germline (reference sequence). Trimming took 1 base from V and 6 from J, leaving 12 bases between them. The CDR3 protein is CASSIGRSGAEAFF. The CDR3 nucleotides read TGTGCCAGTAGTATAGGGAGGTCGGGGGCTGAAGCTTTCTTT.

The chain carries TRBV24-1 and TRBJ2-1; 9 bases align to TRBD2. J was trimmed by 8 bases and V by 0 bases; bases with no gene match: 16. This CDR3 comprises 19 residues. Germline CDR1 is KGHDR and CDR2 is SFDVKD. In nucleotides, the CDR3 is TGTGCCACCAGTGATTTGGGGGGCCAGCCGGGACTAGCATTCCATGAGCAGTTCTTC. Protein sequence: CATSDLGGQPGLAFHEQFF.

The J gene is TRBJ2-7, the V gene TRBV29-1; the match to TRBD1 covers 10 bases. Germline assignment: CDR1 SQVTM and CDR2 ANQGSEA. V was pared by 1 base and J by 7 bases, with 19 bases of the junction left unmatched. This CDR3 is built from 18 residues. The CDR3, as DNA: TGCAGCGTTGAAGCCCCTCCCGGGACAGGGGACCGACCTCGGGAGCAGTACTTC. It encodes CSVEAPPGTGDRPREQYF.

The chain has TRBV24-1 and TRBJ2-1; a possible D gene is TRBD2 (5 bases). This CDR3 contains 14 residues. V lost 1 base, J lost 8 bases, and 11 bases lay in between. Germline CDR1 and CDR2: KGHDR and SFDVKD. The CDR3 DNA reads TGTGCCACCAGTGATTTATGGGAGAACGATGAGCAGTTCTTC. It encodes CATSDLWENDEQFF.

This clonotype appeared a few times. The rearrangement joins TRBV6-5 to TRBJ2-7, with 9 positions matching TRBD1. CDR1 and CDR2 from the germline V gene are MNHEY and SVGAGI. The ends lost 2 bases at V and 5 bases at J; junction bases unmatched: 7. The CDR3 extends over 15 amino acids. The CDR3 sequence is CASSYQGQGWDEQYF. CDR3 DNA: TGTGCCAGCAGTTACCAGGGACAGGGATGGGACGAGCAGTACTTC.

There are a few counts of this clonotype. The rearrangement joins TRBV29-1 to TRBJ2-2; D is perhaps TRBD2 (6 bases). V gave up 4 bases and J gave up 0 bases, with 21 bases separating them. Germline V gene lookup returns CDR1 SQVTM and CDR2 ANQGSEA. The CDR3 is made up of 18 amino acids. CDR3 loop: CSVGQRQDRGSNTGELFF. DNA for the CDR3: TGCAGCGTTGGGCAACGTCAGGACCGGGGGTCGAACACCGGGGAGCTGTTTTTT.

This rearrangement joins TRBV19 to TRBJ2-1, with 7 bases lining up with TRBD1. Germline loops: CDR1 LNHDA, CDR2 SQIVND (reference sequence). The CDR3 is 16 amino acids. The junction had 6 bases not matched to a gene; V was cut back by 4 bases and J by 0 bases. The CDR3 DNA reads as TGTGCCAGTAGTACAAACAGGGGTCGCTCCTACAATGAGCAGTTCTTC. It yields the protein CASSTNRGRSYNEQFF.

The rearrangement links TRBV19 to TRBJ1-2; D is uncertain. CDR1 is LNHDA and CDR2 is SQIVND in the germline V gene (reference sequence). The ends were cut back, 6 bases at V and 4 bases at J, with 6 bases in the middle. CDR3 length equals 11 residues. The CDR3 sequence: CASRTSYGYTF. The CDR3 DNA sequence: TGTGCCAGTAGAACAAGCTATGGCTACACCTTC.